The TCR beta chain under discussion was sequenced for a study of CD8 T cells in Susac syndrome. Germline values: CDR1 LNHNV, CDR2 YYDKDF (reference sequence). The CDR3 is 16 residues long. V lost 3 bases and J lost 5, with 18 bases in between. Random hexamers were used to reverse transcribe roughly 0.45 to 1 ug of RNA. Amplification of TCR beta CDR3 across 54 Vbeta and 13 Jbeta was performed with immunoSEQ multiplex PCR. Via MiXCR, TCRdb re-called the immunoSEQ multiplex PCR reads, giving one row per CDR3 protein. This sample has hundreds of thousands of distinct CDR3 sequences; approximately 81% occur once, and the top ten carry approximately 0.12%. The T cells that were sequenced for TCR beta were CD8+ and CD4+ cells from blood. The authors negatively isolated CD8+ and CD4+ T cells and FACS-enriched TEMRA cells.

The clonotype comes from a human donor with multiple sclerosis. The source material was CD8+ T cells from PBMCs. The rearrangement uses TRBV15 and TRBJ2-3; TRBD2 is a possible D gene (5 bases). The CDR3: CATSREKASTGDTQYF. For the CDR3, the DNA is TGTGCCACCAGCAGGGAGAAGGCTAGCACTGGAGATACGCAGTATTTT.